What follows are 11 T cell receptor beta chains derived from one specimen sequenced in a study of blood T cell repertoires in COVID-19. This table comes from immunoSEQ multiplex PCR, and its TCRdb copy is limited to in-frame clones, with some not included. The sample includes fewer than 450,000 clones, around nine tenths of them seen just once. Input material: peripheral blood. The receptors were sampled from a woman under 30 who had recovered from COVID-19.

This chain connects TRBV5-4 to TRBJ1-1; TRBD1 might be the D (5 bases). The CDR3 sequence is 14 residues long. Germline V lookup: CDR1 SGHNT, CDR2 YYREEE (reference sequence). Trimming removed 0 bases at V and 4 bases at J, with 10 bases between. The CDR3 region has the DNA TGTGCCAGCAGCTTGGAGGTAACAGGCACTGAAGCTTTCTTT. Protein product: CASSLEVTGTEAFF.

The gene calls are TRBV24-1 and TRBJ1-1, with 9 bases identical to TRBD1. The CDR3 sequence is 14 residues long. V gave up 12 bases and J gave up 1 base; unmatched junction bases: 8. Germline V CDR1 and CDR2: KGHDR, SFDVKD. The CDR3 DNA follows: TGTGCCGTCCGGAGACAGGGGGGGAACACTGAAGCTTTCTTT. Protein product: CAVRRQGGNTEAFF.

The chain carries TRBV7-8 and TRBJ2-7, with 8 bases fitting TRBD2. The V and J ends lost 1 base and 7 bases, in that order; junction bases with no gene match: 9. CDR1 is SGHVS and CDR2 is FQNEAQ in the germline V gene. The length of the CDR3 is 15 residues. CDR3 sequence reads: CASSLGLGGRSEQYV. The DNA of the CDR3 is TGTGCCAGCAGCTTAGGATTGGGCGGGAGGTCGGAGCAGTACGTC.

This clone has more than one count but fewer than ten. The gene calls are TRBV11-2 and TRBJ2-1; 7 bases line up with TRBD2. From germline, CDR1 is SGHAT and CDR2 FQNNGV. Unmatched junction bases numbered 9, after V lost 7 bases and J lost 6 bases. This CDR3 is 14 amino acids long. The CDR3 reads CASTRQRGVNEQFF. CDR3 bases: TGTGCCAGCACCCGACAACGGGGGGTCAATGAGCAGTTCTTC.

The rearrangement links TRBV29-1 to TRBJ1-5; the D gene is possibly TRBD1 (6 bases). Per the germline V gene, CDR1 is SQVTM and CDR2 is ANQGSEA. The V gene lost 4 bases and the J gene lost 3 bases, with 13 bases spanning the gap. This CDR3 spans 14 amino acids. Here the CDR3 DNA reads TGCAGCGTTGTATGGACAGCCGACAATCAGCCCCAGCATTTT. This encodes CSVVWTADNQPQHF. Complete variable domain (other parts from reference TRBV29-1 and TRBJ1-5): SAVISQKPSRDICQRGTSLTIQCQVDSQVTMMFWYRQQPGQSLTLIATANQGSEATYESGFVIDKFPISRPNLTFSTLTVSNMSPEDSSIYLCSVVWTADNQPQHFGDGTRLSIL.

The genes are TRBV15 and TRBJ2-5; D remains unclear. Trimming shortened V by 4 bases and J by 3 bases, and 9 bases separated the two germline ends. Germline V gene lookup returns CDR1 LNHNV and CDR2 YYDKDF (reference sequence). The CDR3 spans 13 residues. CDR3 loop: CATSITRKETQYF. In nucleotides, the CDR3 is TGTGCCACCAGCATTACCAGAAAAGAGACCCAGTACTTC.

The CDR3 DNA is TGTGCCAGCAGTCCACAGGGGGAGGAGGCCGAGCAGTACGTC. It is translated as CASSPQGEEAEQYV. The J gene is TRBJ2-7, the V gene TRBV6-2 or TRBV6-3; 8 bases are shared with TRBD1. Germline values: CDR1 MNHEY, CDR2 SVGEGT. The CDR3 consists of 14 residues. With 5 bases clipped from V and 6 bases from J, the junction kept 9 bases outside the gene matches.

The rearrangement uses TRBV7-2 and TRBJ2-1, with D perhaps TRBD2 (5 bases). V lost 3 bases and J 0 bases, leaving 9 bases between the germline ends. Germline V CDR1 and CDR2: SGHTA, FQGNSA. This CDR3 has 15 amino acids. CDR3 sequence (DNA): TGTGCCAGCAGCTTGGGCGGGCGCTCCTACAATGAGCAGTTCTTC. Protein: CASSLGGRSYNEQFF.

The CDR3 nucleotides are TGTGCCAGTAGTAAAGGACAGGGCGGAAACACCATATATTTT. Translated: CASSKGQGGNTIYF. V is TRBV19 and J is TRBJ1-3; TRBD1 matches at 8 bases. Germline V gene lookup returns CDR1 LNHDA and CDR2 SQIVND (reference sequence). Trimming took 4 bases from V and 4 from J; bases not matched to a gene: 3. This CDR3 is built from 14 residues.

The V call is TRBV6-5, the J call TRBJ2-6; 8 bases line up with TRBD1. The CDR3 has 15 residues. The ends lost 10 bases at V and 2 bases at J; junction bases unmatched: 7. From germline, CDR1 is MNHEY and CDR2 SVGAGI. CDR3 sequence (DNA): TGTGCCATCCGACAGGGGTTGGCTGGGGCCAACGTCCTGACTTTC. Its translation: CAIRQGLAGANVLTF.

The CDR3 DNA sequence: TGCGCCAGCAGCCCTAGACTAGCGGGAGGGCCCGGCAATGAGCAGTTCTTC. Protein sequence: CASSPRLAGGPGNEQFF. J is TRBJ2-1 and V is TRBV5-1; 14 nucleotides align to TRBD2. The V gene's germline CDR1 is SGHRS and CDR2 YFSETQ. This CDR3 comprises 17 residues. Trimming cost V 4 bases and J 6 bases; bases outside gene matches: 9.